One sample yielded the 3 T cell receptor beta chains listed below, sequenced in a study of CD8 T cells in ankylosing spondylitis (dated by TCRdb to 2015 to 2018). Library construction relied on 5' RACE. Sequenced using an Illumina HiSeq 2500. TCRdb passed the public sequencing reads through fastp at Q25 and MiXCR, retaining productive beta sequences. Entries that share a CDR3 protein sequence are merged under the most common genes and DNA. The sample records a few hundred thousand distinct CDR3 sequences, approximately 22% of which are singletons. Of the sample, about an eighth is held by the ten largest clones. Sequencing was performed on blood, either unsorted or a sorted T cell fraction (not recorded which). Receptor source: a male donor with ankylosing spondylitis or in good health (not recorded which).

A few counts support this clonotype. The chain links TRBV9 to TRBJ1-2; 7 bases are shared with TRBD1. The V segment lost 0 bases and the J segment 7 bases; nucleotides outside the gene matches: 6. CDR1 and CDR2 (germline): SGDLS, YYNGEE. The CDR3 spans 14 residues. Written as DNA, the CDR3 is TGTGCCAGCAGCGTAGCTACGGCAGGGGGTGGCTACACCTTC. It translates to CASSVATAGGGYTF. Using reference TRBV9 and TRBJ1-2 for the parts outside the CDR3, the full variable domain is DSGVTQTPKHLITATGQRVTLRCSPRSGDLSVYWYQQSLDQGLQFLIQYYNGEERAKGNILERFSAQQFPDLHSELNLSSLELGDSALYFCASSVATAGGGYTFGSGTRLTVV.

The chain links TRBV11-1 to TRBJ2-5; 15 nucleotides line up with TRBD2. Trimming took 4 bases from V and 2 from J; bases not matched to a gene: 11. The germline V gene has CDR1 SGHAT and CDR2 FQDESV (reference sequence). The CDR3 is 19 residues long. The DNA of the CDR3 is TGTGCCAGCAGCTCCCCATGGACTAGCGGGGGGGGAACACAAGAGACCCAGTACTTC. Translating it yields CASSSPWTSGGGTQETQYF.

A few counts support this clonotype. V and J are TRBV29-1 and TRBJ2-7, with D possibly TRBD1 on 7 matching bases. This CDR3 is 12 amino acids long. The germline V gene has CDR1 SQVTM and CDR2 ANQGSEA. V lost 4 bases, J lost 7 bases, and 14 bases lay in between. CDR3 in DNA: TGCAGCGTTGCGGAGGGGGCGGGGGAGCAGTACTTC. This translates into CSVAEGAGEQYF.